This is a list of T cell receptor beta chains from one sample in a study of CXCR3-negative and CXCR3-positive naive CD8 T cells. TCRdb reworked the 5' RACE reads into one entry per CDR3 protein, no DNA. Its clone listing holds roughly 40,000 distinct CDR3 sequences. The sample consisted of memory CD8+ T cells from blood. The source of these receptors is a human donor in good health. Some clones in this sample may be carry-over from other donors' samples. CDR3s include the opening cysteine and the closing phenylalanine or tryptophan. Fields, in order: J gene, V gene, clone size, CDR3 protein. A row's size may be missing; if present it is once, few, many or a size class.

TRBJ2-7 | TRBV29-1 | . | CSVLGGRDYEQYF
TRBJ2-7 | TRBV4-1 | . | CASSQDQGWEQYF
TRBJ2-5 | TRBV1 | . | CTSSQGRGQETQYF
TRBJ2-1 | TRBV4-2 | . | CASSQELEGASSYDEQFF
TRBJ2-1 | TRBV5-4 | . | CASSPGTSSSNEQFF
TRBJ2-1 | TRBV7-2 | . | CASSTRNSLYNEQFF
TRBJ2-5 | TRBV7-9 | medium-sized | CASSAVIYQETQYF
TRBJ2-1 | TRBV12-3/TRBV12-4 | . | CASSLEDNEQFF
TRBJ2-1 | TRBV14 | . | CASSQGASRSYNEQFF
TRBJ2-7 | TRBV20-1 | . | CSARSDYEQYF
TRBJ2-4 | TRBV29-1 | . | CSVERTSVAKNIQYF
TRBJ2-3 | TRBV5-5 | . | CASSLVFATDTQYF
TRBJ2-7 | TRBV20-1 | . | CSANPRGSGNIYEQYF
TRBJ2-2 | TRBV20-1 | . | CSARGVFGLGNTGELFF
TRBJ2-3 | TRBV11-2 | . | CASSSRGGVTDTQYF
TRBJ2-2 | TRBV29-1 | . | CSVEEGDTGELFF
TRBJ1-1 | TRBV9 | . | CASSPGGAREAFF
TRBJ2-7 | TRBV6-2/TRBV6-3 | . | CASRPRGAGNYEQYF
TRBJ1-1 | TRBV7-2 | . | CASSLLTEAFF
TRBJ2-7 | TRBV4-3 | . | CASSQYPTGEAGYEQYF
TRBJ2-1 | TRBV7-8 | . | CASSSDFGLHNEQFF
TRBJ2-7 | TRBV5-4 | . | CASMTGGSYEQYF
TRBJ2-7 | TRBV4-2 | . | CASSLNRDRVIEQYF
TRBJ1-2 | TRBV29-1 | . | CSVEEVSRPYGYTF
TRBJ2-2 | TRBV7-9 | . | CASRETGELFF
TRBJ2-7 | TRBV20-1 | . | CSARGTGRSYEQYF
TRBJ1-1 | TRBV2 | medium-sized | CASSPRGHSEAFF
TRBJ2-7 | TRBV20-1 | . | CSASFLAGGTYEQYF
TRBJ2-3 | TRBV29-1 | . | CSVEGGEGRWTDTQYF
TRBJ2-7 | TRBV12-3/TRBV12-4 | . | CASSLAGDEQYF
TRBJ2-7 | TRBV12-3/TRBV12-4 | . | CASRQRGTSYEQYF
TRBJ2-4 | TRBV6-5 | . | CASSSPARSAKNIQYF
TRBJ1-2 | TRBV29-1 | . | CSVGPNLQEQNYGYTF
TRBJ1-4 | TRBV7-9 | . | CASSVGTANEKLFF
TRBJ1-1 | TRBV7-2 | . | CASSSWGLNTEAFF
TRBJ2-1 | TRBV2 | . | CASSGRGATNNEQFF
TRBJ2-3 | TRBV24-1 | . | CATSDSSGGRFTDTQYF
TRBJ2-1 | TRBV28 | . | CASSLKGAGDFHNEQFF
TRBJ1-1 | TRBV7-2 | . | CASSQGFTEAFF
TRBJ1-1 | TRBV29-1 | . | CSVDGGENTEAFF
TRBJ1-2 | TRBV7-8 | . | CASSWRDSYGYTF
TRBJ2-7 | TRBV29-1 | . | CSVEELAGESF
TRBJ2-2 | TRBV5-6 | . | CASSLVGHTGELFF
TRBJ2-7 | TRBV5-1 | . | CASSLMLPGPYEQYF
TRBJ2-7 | TRBV29-1 | . | CSVAEGRFDEQYF
TRBJ2-2 | TRBV7-9 | . | CASSFPDSPGGELFF
TRBJ1-5 | TRBV23-1 | . | CASSPGTGESNQPQHF
TRBJ1-1 | TRBV7-3 | . | CASSLQGSTEAFF
TRBJ2-1 | TRBV28 | . | CASSLPGYNEQFF
TRBJ1-2 | TRBV29-1 | . | CSVEGQRGGYTF
TRBJ2-1 | TRBV19 | . | CASSPSALAGGNEQFF
TRBJ1-6 | TRBV29-1 | . | CSAREAAENSPLHF